This T cell receptor beta chain was documented in a study of T cells in Graves' hyperthyroidism and ophthalmopathy. Study-wide points: Among thyroid clonotypes expanded above 0.001, most also appeared in blood. The model identified upcoming ophthalmopathy a median approximately six months ahead of onset.

From germline, CDR1 is MGHRA and CDR2 YSYEKL. Trimming took 1 base from V and 9 from J; bases not matched to a gene: 5. The CDR3 contains 15 residues. This clonotype was seen a few times. No antigen is known for it. Exclusion followed for patients with uncontrolled infection, other autoimmune disease, pregnancy or lactation. Using more than 7.5 ml of fresh peripheral blood, PBMCs were prepared. TCR beta CDR3 sequences were amplified from RNA transcripts. A first-round RT-PCR of the TCR CDR3 used the HTBI primer set. TCRdb re-derived calls from the multiplex PCR reads in MiXCR, one entry per CDR3 protein. The repertoire holds over 700,000 distinct CDR3 sequences, about two fifths seen once, with 8.9% in the top ten.

The rearrangement joins TRBV4-1 to TRBJ1-6, with 8 bases aligning to TRBD1. This sequence originates from a man younger than 30 with Graves' hyperthyroidism. The source material was blood. The chain's CDR3 is CASSQGGQGSSPLHF. DNA of the CDR3: TGCGCCAGCAGCCAAGGTGGACAGGGAAGTTCACCCCTCCACTTT.